This T cell receptor beta chain originates from a study of graft-versus-host responses after intestinal transplantation. Study at large: Induction using anti-thymocyte globulin, followed by tacrolimus and steroids for two to four years, was given to all recipients.

Some clones are missing from TCRdb's copy, which holds only in-frame ones; the method was immunoSEQ multiplex PCR. The table has tens of thousands of clones, approximately 95% seen once. A note on this clone: Its antigen is unknown.

Per the germline V gene, CDR1 is MGHRA and CDR2 is YSYEKL. CDR3 length: 20 residues. Trimming cost V 1 base and J 4 bases; bases outside gene matches: 14. The clonotype comes from a human donor who was the organ donor for an intestinal transplant. Sample: unstimulated CD8+ T cells sorted from spleen or lymph node cells, taken before transplant. V gene TRBV4-1 combines with J gene TRBJ2-6; 9 positions match TRBD1. In DNA form, the CDR3 reads TGCGCCAGCAGCCAAGTGGTTGGGACAGGGTATTTGTCCGGGGCCAACGTCCTGACTTTC. Amino acid sequence: CASSQVVGTGYLSGANVLTF.